These 28 T cell receptor beta chains originate from one sample sequenced in a study of T cell changes during pregnancy in multiple sclerosis. Method: immunoSEQ multiplex PCR; TCRdb's copy keeps in-frame clones and lacks some. The table has 50,000 to 65,000 clones, roughly 90% seen once. The specimen comprised CD8+ T cells from peripheral blood mononuclear cells, sampled before pregnancy. These receptors all stem from a female donor with multiple sclerosis, enrolled in a pregnancy study.

The chain recombines TRBV7-3 with TRBJ2-7, with a tentative D call TRBD2 (5 bases). Deletions cut 3 bases from V and 4 bases from J, with 16 bases between. Germline-derived CDR1 and CDR2 are SGHTA and FQGTGA. The CDR3 is 15 amino acids. The CDR3 sequence is CASSLTVGRGYEQYF. The CDR3 bases are TGTGCCAGCAGCTTGACCGTTGGACGCGGGTACGAGCAGTACTTC. Filled out from reference TRBV7-3 and TRBJ2-7, the complete variable domain reads GAGVSQTPSNKVTEKGKYVELRCDPISGHTALYWYRQSLGQGPEFLIYFQGTGAADDSGLPNDRFFAVRPEGSVSTLKIQRTERGDSAVYLCASSLTVGRGYEQYFGPGTRLTVT.

The chain joins TRBV19 to TRBJ2-1; 11 bases agree with TRBD2. This CDR3 comprises 15 residues. Germline V CDR1 and CDR2: LNHDA, SQIVND (reference sequence). The V gene end was trimmed by 5 bases and the J gene end by 4 bases; junction bases not matched to a gene: 4. The chain's CDR3 is CASSQASGGYNEQFF. The CDR3 DNA reads TGTGCCAGTAGTCAGGCTAGCGGGGGGTACAATGAGCAGTTCTTC.

The rearrangement uses TRBV5-4 and TRBJ1-4; 7 bases map to TRBD1. Germline CDR1 reads SGHNT; CDR2 reads YYREEE (reference sequence). V trimming: 5 bases; J trimming: 2 bases; junction bases outside the gene matches: 6. The CDR3 covers 15 residues. The DNA for the CDR3 is TGTGCCAGCAGGCGGGACAGCCAGACTAATGAAAAACTGTTTTTT. This gives the protein CASRRDSQTNEKLFF.

This chain uses TRBV6-1 with TRBJ1-2; D might be TRBD1 (5 bases). The CDR3 is 15 amino acids. Germline V gene lookup returns CDR1 MNHNS and CDR2 SASEGT. The V end lost 8 bases, the J end lost 0 bases, and 16 bases lay between the germline ends. The CDR3 sequence: CASSGHGGSNYGYTF. DNA of the CDR3: TGTGCCAGCTCCGGACACGGGGGATCTAACTATGGCTACACCTTC.

The chain joins TRBV30 to TRBJ2-7, with 7 nucleotides matching TRBD2. V was pared by 5 bases and J by 6 bases, with 10 bases of the junction left unmatched. Germline-derived CDR1 and CDR2 are GTSNPN and SVGIG (reference sequence). This CDR3 is built from 13 residues. The CDR3 nucleotides read TGTGCCTGGTTTGGCGGGGGTCTCCGCGAGCAGTACTTC. It translates to CAWFGGGLREQYF.

The chain joins TRBV27 to TRBJ2-5, with 12 nucleotides matching TRBD1. Germline assignment: CDR1 MNHEY and CDR2 SMNVEV (reference sequence). Unmatched junction bases numbered 2, after V lost 8 bases and J lost 4 bases. The CDR3 totals 13 residues. CDR3 sequence reads: CASRDRGRETQYF. The CDR3 region has the DNA TGTGCCAGCCGGGACAGGGGGCGAGAGACCCAGTACTTC.

This chain's CDR3 is CASSTLAGGFYNEQFF. DNA for the CDR3: TGTGCCAGCAGCACCCTAGCGGGGGGCTTTTACAATGAGCAGTTCTTC. The rearrangement joins TRBV7-2 to TRBJ2-1, with TRBD2 matching 11 bases. The CDR3 totals 16 residues. Germline V gives CDR1 SGHTA, CDR2 FQGNSA. J lost 4 bases, V lost 5 bases, and 7 bases had no gene match.

This sequence joins TRBV5-1 and TRBJ2-5; maybe TRBD1 (6 bases). This CDR3 region has 15 residues. The germline V gene encodes CDR1 SGHRS and CDR2 YFSETQ. V lost 2 bases, J lost 2 bases, and 13 bases lay in between. The CDR3 reads CASSFGVGTQETQYF. CDR3 sequence (DNA): TGCGCCAGCAGCTTCGGGGTTGGGACACAAGAGACCCAGTACTTC.

The rearrangement uses TRBV7-2 and TRBJ1-5, with 7 bases matching TRBD1. Per the germline V gene, CDR1 is SGHTA and CDR2 is FQGNSA. Trimming took 2 bases from V and 2 from J; bases not matched to a gene: 6. This CDR3 has 16 amino acids. The CDR3, as DNA: TGTGCCAGCAGCTTACGACAGGGCTTCGGCAATCAGCCCCAGCATTTT. It yields the protein CASSLRQGFGNQPQHF.

This chain's CDR3 is CASSEAEMEKLFF. The CDR3 region has the DNA TGTGCCAGCAGTGAAGCAGAGATGGAGAAACTGTTTTTT. The chain links TRBV6-1 to TRBJ1-4; D is unclear. The V end was cut by 0 bases, the J end by 11 bases, with 10 bases between. The germline V gene encodes CDR1 MNHNS and CDR2 SASEGT. The CDR3 consists of 13 residues.

The J gene is TRBJ1-6, the V gene TRBV19; D possibly corresponds to TRBD1 (6 bases). Germline loops: CDR1 LNHDA, CDR2 SQIVND (reference sequence). The CDR3 has 15 residues. Trimming took off 7 bases at V and 7 bases at J, with 17 bases between the two ends. The CDR3 loop is CASTLAGGANSPLHF. CDR3 nucleotides: TGTGCCAGTACCCTCGCCGGGGGGGCAAATTCACCCCTCCACTTT. Supplemented by reference TRBV19 and TRBJ1-6, the full variable domain reads DGGITQSPKYLFRKEGQNVTLSCEQNLNHDAMYWYRQDPGQGLRLIYYSQIVNDFQKGDIAEGYSVSREKKESFPLTVTSAQKNPTAFYLCASTLAGGANSPLHFGNGTRLTVT.

This clone was counted many times. This chain uses TRBV6-1 with TRBJ1-1; 9 bases are shared with TRBD1. The CDR3 is 15 residues long. With 7 bases clipped from V and 4 bases from J, the junction kept 10 bases outside the gene matches. Per germline, CDR1 MNHNS and CDR2 SASEGT. CDR3 DNA: TGTGCCAGCACCCAGATACAGGGGGCCTCCACTGAAGCTTTCTTT. Amino acid sequence: CASTQIQGASTEAFF.

Only one count was recorded for this clone. J is TRBJ2-3 and V is TRBV6-4; TRBD2 matches at 8 bases. J lost 6 bases, V lost 0 bases, and 5 bases had no gene match. Germline V CDR1 and CDR2: MRHNA, SNTAGT. This CDR3 contains 15 residues. CDR3 sequence: CASSDSVAGQDTQYF. The CDR3 coding sequence is TGTGCCAGCAGTGACTCGGTAGCGGGGCAGGATACGCAGTATTTT.

The V and J genes are TRBV5-6 and TRBJ1-1, with D perhaps matching TRBD1 (6 bases). The ends were cut back, 0 bases at V and 11 bases at J, with 8 bases in the middle. The CDR3 is 11 amino acids. The germline gives CDR1 SGHDT, CDR2 YYEEEE. The CDR3 reads CASSLGGLAFF. DNA of the CDR3: TGTGCCAGCAGCTTGGGGGGGCTGGCTTTCTTT.

This chain connects TRBV4-3 to TRBJ1-1; D is possibly TRBD1 (5 bases). V was clipped by 1 base and J by 4 bases, with 10 bases between them. This CDR3 comprises 14 residues. The germline V gene encodes CDR1 LGHNA and CDR2 YSLEER. CDR3 loop: CASSQAGSGTEAFF. The CDR3 coding sequence is TGCGCCAGCAGCCAAGCAGGGTCGGGCACTGAAGCTTTCTTT.

V and J are TRBV5-6 and TRBJ1-1; 7 bases are a match to TRBD1. The CDR3 length is 14 residues. The germline CDR1 and CDR2 sequences are SGHDT and YYEEEE. The junction had 4 bases not matched to a gene; V was cut back by 4 bases and J by 1 base. The DNA of the CDR3 is TGTGCCAGCAGCCTGGGACAGTCGAACACTGAAGCTTTCTTT. It codes for CASSLGQSNTEAFF. The full variable domain, completed using reference TRBV5-6 and TRBJ1-1, is DAGVTQSPTHLIKTRGQQVTLRCSPKSGHDTVSWYQQALGQGPQFIFQYYEEEERQRGNFPDRFSGHQFPNYSSELNVNALLLGDSALYLCASSLGQSNTEAFFGQGTRLTVV.

This chain links TRBV9 with TRBJ1-2; 12 nucleotides align to TRBD1. V lost 3 bases to trimming and J lost 8 bases; unmatched junction nucleotides: 8. The V gene's germline CDR1 is SGDLS and CDR2 YYNGEE. The CDR3 consists of 15 residues. The CDR3 coding sequence is TGTGCCAGCAGCGCCGGGACAGGGGGCATTATCGGCTACACCTTC. Its protein is CASSAGTGGIIGYTF.

This chain uses TRBV5-6 with TRBJ1-5; D gene unclear. The V end lost 0 bases, the J end lost 1 base, and 14 bases lay between the germline ends. CDR1 SGHDT and CDR2 YYEEEE come from the germline V gene. The CDR3 runs 17 residues. In DNA form, the CDR3 reads TGTGCCAGCAGCTTGGCTTCCCCGGCGGGAAGCAATCAGCCCCAGCATTTT. Residues: CASSLASPAGSNQPQHF.

V usage is TRBV19 and J usage is TRBJ1-3, with D possibly TRBD1 on 5 matching bases. The CDR3 sequence is 14 residues long. V lost 4 bases to trimming and J lost 0 bases, with 7 bases between them. CDR1 and CDR2 (germline): LNHDA, SQIVND (reference sequence). CDR3 DNA sequence: TGTGCCAGTAGTACAGGGAACTCTGGAAACACCATATATTTT. Its translation: CASSTGNSGNTIYF.

The V gene is TRBV9, the J gene TRBJ2-7, with TRBD2 matching 10 bases. The V gene's germline CDR1 is SGDLS and CDR2 YYNGEE. This CDR3 comprises 17 residues. V gave up 4 bases and J gave up 0 bases; unmatched junction bases: 10. DNA of the CDR3: TGTGCCAGCAGCCCCGAGCTAGCGGGGGCGTCCTCCTACGAGCAGTACTTC. Residues: CASSPELAGASSYEQYF.

The J gene is TRBJ1-2, the V gene TRBV9; a weak D match, TRBD1 (5 bases). The CDR3 extends over 16 amino acids. Between the trimmed V and J ends, which lost 2 bases and 3 bases, there was a span of 17 bases. Germline V CDR1 and CDR2: SGDLS, YYNGEE. CDR3 coding DNA: TGTGCCAGCAGCGTGAGTAGTCAAGACAGATACTATGGCTACACCTTC. Protein product: CASSVSSQDRYYGYTF.

CDR3 sequence: CASSEGFRQVFPLGYGYTF. The CDR3 coding sequence is TGTGCCAGCAGTGAAGGGTTCCGGCAGGTCTTTCCCTTAGGCTATGGCTACACCTTC. The rearrangement uses TRBV6-1 and TRBJ1-2, with unresolved D. The V gene lost 1 base and the J gene lost 4 bases, with 25 bases spanning the gap. Per germline, CDR1 MNHNS and CDR2 SASEGT. CDR3 length: 19 amino acids.

V gene TRBV9 combines with J gene TRBJ2-1; TRBD2 agrees at 13 bases. Germline CDR1 is SGDLS and CDR2 is YYNGEE. The CDR3 spans 15 residues. The J segment lost 8 bases and the V segment lost 4 bases, leaving 6 bases of the junction unmatched. This chain's CDR3 is CASSTSGGGRDEQFF. The CDR3 nucleotides are TGTGCCAGCAGCACTAGCGGGGGGGGGAGGGATGAGCAGTTCTTC.

The chain carries TRBV7-9 and TRBJ2-1; D possibly corresponds to TRBD2 (5 bases). Trimming stripped 3 bases from V and 8 bases from J, with 20 bases between. This CDR3 has 16 residues. The germline V gene encodes CDR1 SEHNR and CDR2 FQNEAQ (reference sequence). In DNA form, the CDR3 reads TGTGCCAGCAGCTTCGTCCGCAGCCTACTAGAGGATGAGCAGTTCTTC. As protein: CASSFVRSLLEDEQFF.

The chain employs TRBV7-3 and TRBJ2-7; TRBD2 aligns across 13 bases. Looked up from germline, CDR1 is SGHTA and CDR2 is FQGTGA. There are 14 residues in the CDR3. V was pared by 5 bases and J by 6 bases, with 4 bases of the junction left unmatched. CDR3 residues: CASSLGTSGVEQYF. CDR3 nucleotide sequence: TGTGCCAGCAGCCTCGGGACTAGCGGGGTCGAGCAGTACTTC.

This chain connects TRBV7-3 to TRBJ2-7; the match to TRBD2 covers 7 bases. Germline loops: CDR1 SGHTA, CDR2 FQGTGA. Trimming took 5 bases from V and 3 from J; bases not matched to a gene: 7. The CDR3 covers 14 residues. The CDR3, as DNA: TGTGCCAGCAGCCGATACGGGGGGAACTACGAGCAGTACTTC. This translates into CASSRYGGNYEQYF.

This rearrangement joins TRBV16 to TRBJ1-2; D possibly corresponds to TRBD1 (5 bases). The CDR3 totals 15 residues. Between the trimmed V and J ends, which lost 3 bases and 8 bases, there was a span of 19 bases. Germline values: CDR1 KGHSY, CDR2 FQNENV. CDR3 in DNA: TGTGCCAGCAGCCACTCGCCGACAGACCCTAGGGGCTACACCTTC. Translating it yields CASSHSPTDPRGYTF.

CDR3 loop: CASKTGNQPQHF. Written as DNA, the CDR3 is TGTGCCAGCAAGACAGGGAACCAGCCCCAGCATTTT. This rearrangement joins TRBV27 to TRBJ1-5; 7 bases match TRBD1. V lost 7 bases to trimming and J lost 7 bases; unmatched junction nucleotides: 4. Germline-derived CDR1 and CDR2 are MNHEY and SMNVEV (reference sequence). This CDR3 spans 12 amino acids.